A selection of T cell receptor beta chains follows, all from one sample in a study of T cell changes during pregnancy in multiple sclerosis. Here immunoSEQ multiplex PCR was the method, and the copy in TCRdb shows in-frame clones only, minus some. The data contain 30,000 to 35,000 clones, about nine tenths of them seen just once; the ten biggest clones take up over 8.5%. The sample here was CD8+ T cells from peripheral blood mononuclear cells, taken before pregnancy. Receptors were obtained from a female donor with multiple sclerosis, enrolled in a pregnancy study. Both conserved end residues are part of each CDR3. A D gene is named only where the DNA matches it firmly. Size tells how often a clone was seen (once, few, many) or the class of an expanded clone, and some rows leave it out.

v_gene	abundance	j_gene	d_gene	CDR3aa	CDR3nt
TRBV2	few	TRBJ1-1	-	CASSDRLTEAFF	TGTGCCAGCAGTGATCGTTTGACTGAAGCTTTCTTT
TRBV11-2	few	TRBJ2-5	TRBD2	CASSTGTSGGAGTQYF	TGTGCCAGCAGCACCGGGACTAGCGGGGGGGCAGGGACCCAGTACTTC
TRBV27	-	TRBJ2-7	-	CASGQGHEQYF	TGTGCCAGCGGGCAGGGCCACGAGCAGTACTTC
TRBV27	-	TRBJ2-7	TRBD1	CASSYQGAFEQYF	TGTGCCAGCAGTTATCAGGGGGCGTTTGAGCAGTACTTC
TRBV30	-	TRBJ1-5	-	CAWSERGQISNQPQHF	TGTGCCTGGAGCGAGAGAGGACAGATTAGCAATCAGCCCCAGCATTTT
TRBV19	-	TRBJ2-7	TRBD2	CASRIGTSVNYEQYF	TGTGCCAGTAGGATTGGGACTAGCGTAAACTACGAGCAGTACTTC
TRBV27	-	TRBJ1-2	TRBD1	CASSSSTGILYGYTF	TGTGCCAGCAGTTCCTCGACAGGGATTCTCTATGGCTACACCTTC
TRBV11-2	-	TRBJ2-7	-	CASSLGRDGAYEQYF	TGTGCCAGCAGCTTAGGGCGGGACGGAGCCTACGAGCAGTACTTC
TRBV5-4	-	TRBJ2-7	TRBD2	CASSSTGTSGGTAYEQYF	TGTGCCAGCAGCTCTACCGGGACTAGCGGGGGTACCGCCTACGAGCAGTACTTC
TRBV6-5	-	TRBJ2-1	-	CASTQGSSYNEQFF	TGTGCCAGCACCCAGGGGAGTTCCTACAATGAGCAGTTCTTC
TRBV5-1	-	TRBJ1-1	-	CASSLGGGREAFF	TGCGCCAGCAGCTTGGGCGGAGGGAGGGAAGCTTTCTTT
TRBV5-6	-	TRBJ2-1	-	CASSRGGAYNEQFF	TGTGCCAGCAGCCGGGGTGGTGCCTACAATGAGCAGTTCTTC
TRBV6-1	-	TRBJ1-4	TRBD1	CASIRQGTNEKLFF	TGTGCCAGCATTCGACAGGGAACTAATGAAAAACTGTTTTTT
TRBV29-1	-	TRBJ2-7	-	CSVEKESYEQYF	TGCAGCGTTGAAAAGGAGTCCTACGAGCAGTACTTC
TRBV4-2	-	TRBJ2-1	-	CASSPEGSVPYNEQFF	TGTGCCAGCAGCCCAGAAGGTAGCGTACCCTACAATGAGCAGTTCTTC
TRBV2	-	TRBJ2-7	-	CASSAGHSYEQYF	TGTGCCAGCAGTGCGGGACATTCCTACGAGCAGTACTTC
TRBV5-6	-	TRBJ2-7	TRBD2	CASSFGTNLYEQYF	TGTGCCAGCAGCTTCGGGACTAACCTCTACGAGCAGTACTTC
TRBV6-1	-	TRBJ2-2	-	CASSEESAGELFF	TGTGCCAGCAGTGAGGAGTCGGCCGGGGAGCTGTTTTTT
TRBV7-9	-	TRBJ2-7	-	CASSLARGRGSYEQYF	TGTGCCAGCAGCTTAGCGCGGGGGCGGGGGAGTTACGAGCAGTACTTC
TRBV19	-	TRBJ2-3	TRBD2	CASRIAGDTQYF	TGTGCCAGTAGAATAGCGGGGGATACGCAGTATTTT
TRBV19	once	TRBJ2-3	TRBD2	CASSLAGESTDTQYF	TGTGCCAGTAGTCTAGCGGGGGAGAGCACAGATACGCAGTATTTT
TRBV7-9	once	TRBJ2-7	TRBD2	CASSGGRGFWEQYF	TGTGCCAGCAGCGGAGGGAGGGGATTTTGGGAGCAGTACTTC
TRBV7-9	-	TRBJ2-1	TRBD2	CASSGPTSGSSGGYNEQFF	TGTGCCAGCAGCGGCCCGACTAGCGGGAGCTCCGGAGGCTACAATGAGCAGTTCTTC
TRBV19	-	TRBJ1-1	-	CASSDGSIAFF	TGTGCCAGTAGTGATGGGAGTATAGCTTTCTTT
TRBV4-1	-	TRBJ2-3	-	CASSQEPGLPDTQYF	TGCGCCAGCAGCCAAGAGCCAGGGCTACCAGATACGCAGTATTTT
TRBV7-9	-	TRBJ1-2	TRBD1	CASSLGTGEPGYTF	TGTGCCAGCAGCTTAGGAACAGGGGAGCCTGGCTACACCTTC